This entry lists 21 T cell receptor beta chains sequenced from one sample in a study of cytomegalovirus exposure and HLA in healthy donors (dated by TCRdb to about 2017). The library was prepared using the immunoSEQ multiplex PCR assay. For the multiplex PCR, a mixture combining 60 forward primers for TCR Vbeta segments and 13 reverse primers for TCR Jbeta segments was used. TCRdb took over this immuneACCESS table, retaining in-frame rearrangements with V and J assigned. Such tables are incomplete; in checked studies, under half of the missing clones stem from an unresolved V gene, and the remainder is unexplained. For this sample there are over 95,000 clones; 76% appear just once. 2% to 2.5% of the sample goes to the ten largest clones. Sequenced sample: PBMCs. The source of these receptors is a man aged 35-49 years in good health and CMV-seronegative.

The chain uses TRBV9 and TRBJ2-3; D gene ambiguous. Germline CDR1 reads SGDLS; CDR2 reads YYNGEE. This CDR3 spans 13 amino acids. The V end lost 2 bases, the J end lost 3 bases, and 7 bases lay between the germline ends. The CDR3 nucleotides are TGTGCCAGCAGCGTCTCCGGGACAGATACGCAGTATTTT. Encoded protein: CASSVSGTDTQYF. The complete variable domain, with remaining parts taken from reference TRBV9 and TRBJ2-3, reads DSGVTQTPKHLITATGQRVTLRCSPRSGDLSVYWYQQSLDQGLQFLIQYYNGEERAKGNILERFSAQQFPDLHSELNLSSLELGDSALYFCASSVSGTDTQYFGPGTRLTVL.

V is TRBV29-1 and J is TRBJ2-1; 9 positions agree with TRBD2. The CDR3 extends over 15 amino acids. V was clipped by 2 bases and J by 4 bases; unmatched bases: 6. CDR1 and CDR2 (germline): SQVTM, ANQGSEA. The CDR3 here is CSVERAGGPYNEQFF. The CDR3 DNA is TGCAGCGTTGAACGGGCGGGAGGGCCTTACAATGAGCAGTTCTTC.

The genes are TRBV6-5 and TRBJ1-1, with TRBD1 identical over 7 bases. The CDR3 contains 16 residues. Trimming removed 0 bases from V and 6 bases from J; junction bases left unmatched: 10. The germline V gene encodes CDR1 MNHEY and CDR2 SVGAGI. The chain's CDR3 is CASSYSTARGVAEAFF. The DNA of the CDR3 is TGTGCCAGCAGTTACTCGACCGCCAGGGGGGTGGCTGAAGCTTTCTTT.

This clone was found a few times. V usage is TRBV2 and J usage is TRBJ1-2, with 8 bases lining up with TRBD1. V was pared by 6 bases and J by 2 bases, with 5 bases of the junction left unmatched. Germline assignment: CDR1 SNHLY and CDR2 FYNNEI. This CDR3 is built from 14 residues. CDR3 loop: CASRHRGTNYGYTF. DNA of the CDR3: TGTGCCAGCAGACACAGGGGGACCAACTATGGCTACACCTTC.

The chain joins TRBV27 to TRBJ1-2, with D maybe TRBD1 (5 bases). V was pared by 8 bases and J by 5 bases, with 24 bases between. CDR1 is MNHEY and CDR2 is SMNVEV in the germline V gene (reference sequence). The CDR3 totals 16 residues. The CDR3 sequence is CASATGRHSTNYGYTF. The CDR3, as DNA: TGTGCCAGCGCAACAGGACGCCACTCCACGAATTATGGCTACACCTTC.

V gene TRBV7-6 combines with J gene TRBJ2-3; D might be TRBD2 (6 bases). Germline V gene lookup returns CDR1 SGHVS and CDR2 FNYEAQ. With 2 bases removed from V and 1 base from J, the gap between germline ends came to 19 bases. The CDR3 length is 18 residues. The CDR3 sequence is CASSLLGGRASGTDTQYF. CDR3 bases: TGTGCCAGCAGCTTACTGGGGGGACGGGCCTCGGGCACAGATACGCAGTATTTT.

V usage is TRBV4-2 and J usage is TRBJ2-7; 8 bases fit TRBD1. Trimming cost V 1 base and J 5 bases; bases outside gene matches: 7. Germline CDR1 LGHNA, CDR2 YNFKEQ. The CDR3 consists of 15 residues. The CDR3 protein is CASSQGQGATNEQYF. For the CDR3, the DNA is TGTGCCAGCAGCCAAGGGCAGGGGGCTACGAACGAGCAGTACTTC.

The chain joins TRBV27 to TRBJ2-1, with D perhaps matching TRBD2 (6 bases). Trimming removed 8 bases from V and 8 bases from J, with 16 bases in between. CDR1 is MNHEY, CDR2 SMNVEV, per germline (reference sequence). CDR3 length: 13 amino acids. CDR3 nucleotides: TGTGCCAGCTGGGACCCGCGGAGGGATGAGCAGTTCTTC. Protein: CASWDPRRDEQFF.

This chain joins TRBV29-1 and TRBJ2-3; D call uncertain. The V and J ends lost 8 bases and 4 bases respectively, with 16 bases between them. The CDR3 has 13 residues. CDR1 and CDR2 (germline): SQVTM, ANQGSEA. CDR3 sequence reads: CSSRSPRADTQYF. Here the CDR3 DNA reads TGCAGCTCCCGAAGCCCACGAGCAGATACGCAGTATTTT.

This chain uses TRBV7-2 with TRBJ2-3, with TRBD2 matching over 9 bases. Trimming at V came to 7 bases and at J to 4 bases, leaving 6 bases not matched to a gene. This CDR3 has 14 residues. Germline V gene sequence: CDR1 SGHTA, CDR2 FQGNSA. This chain's CDR3 is CASKGGRAADTQYF. CDR3 coding DNA: TGTGCCAGCAAAGGCGGGAGGGCCGCAGATACGCAGTATTTT. The full variable domain, rest sourced from reference TRBV7-2 and TRBJ2-3, is GAGVSQSPSNKVTEKGKDVELRCDPISGHTALYWYRQSLGQGLEFLIYFQGNSAPDKSGLPSDRFSAERTGGSVSTLTIQRTQQEDSAVYLCASKGGRAADTQYFGPGTRLTVL.

The genes are TRBV2 and TRBJ1-1, with 10 positions matching TRBD1. Germline V gene lookup returns CDR1 SNHLY and CDR2 FYNNEI. This CDR3 spans 14 amino acids. V gave up 4 bases and J gave up 2 bases; unmatched junction bases: 1. CDR3 nucleotides: TGTGCCAGCAGTGGACAGGGGGCAAACACTGAAGCTTTCTTT. This encodes CASSGQGANTEAFF. Drawing the rest from reference TRBV2 and TRBJ1-1, the complete variable domain is EPEVTQTPSHQVTQMGQEVILRCVPISNHLYFYWYRQILGQKVEFLVSFYNNEISEKSEIFDDQFSVERPDGSNFTLKIRSTKLEDSAMYFCASSGQGANTEAFFGQGTRLTVV.

This clone was observed a handful of times. V usage is TRBV27 and J usage is TRBJ2-1, with 13 positions matching TRBD2. V dropped 3 bases and J dropped 9; count of bases not matched to a gene: 8. This CDR3 has 16 residues. Germline V gene lookup returns CDR1 MNHEY and CDR2 SMNVEV (reference sequence). Here the CDR3 DNA reads TGTGCCAGCAGTTTTGTACTAGCGGGAGGGAACGGTGAGCAGTTCTTC. Translating gives CASSFVLAGGNGEQFF.

There are a few counts of this clone. The CDR3 region has the DNA TGTGCCAGCAGTGTACTAGCGGGGGGGCTTTCAGATACGCAGTATTTT. It codes for CASSVLAGGLSDTQYF. The chain employs TRBV27 and TRBJ2-3, with TRBD2 matching 13 bases. The CDR3 is 16 residues long. The germline V gene has CDR1 MNHEY and CDR2 SMNVEV (reference sequence). After removal of 5 bases from V and 4 bases from J, the junction contained 6 bases not matched to a gene.

The rearrangement joins TRBV20-1 to TRBJ1-5, with D unresolved. CDR1 is DFQATT and CDR2 is SNEGSKA in the germline V gene (reference sequence). The CDR3 is made up of 11 amino acids. Trimming cost V 3 bases and J 6 bases, with 6 bases left between them. This CDR3 reads CSARRSQPQHF. The CDR3 DNA reads TGCAGTGCTAGGAGAAGTCAGCCCCAGCATTTT.

CDR3 region: CASSRTGNSPLHF. CDR3 nucleotides: TGTGCCAGTAGTAGAACAGGGAATTCACCCCTCCACTTT. V gene TRBV19 combines with J gene TRBJ1-6; D possibly corresponds to TRBD1 (6 bases). With 4 bases removed from V and 7 bases from J, the gap between germline ends came to 8 bases. Germline loops: CDR1 LNHDA, CDR2 SQIVND (reference sequence). CDR3 length: 13 amino acids.

CDR3 loop: CAWSPASGNWNEQFF. CDR3 DNA: TGTGCCTGGAGCCCGGCTAGCGGGAATTGGAATGAGCAGTTCTTC. V and J are TRBV30 and TRBJ2-1; 9 positions agree with TRBD2. There are 15 residues in the CDR3. CDR1 GTSNPN and CDR2 SVGIG come from the germline V gene (reference sequence). V lost 3 bases to trimming and J lost 7 bases; unmatched junction nucleotides: 10.

This clone was seen a handful of times. The chain has TRBV4-3 and TRBJ1-1; no clear D. This CDR3 contains 11 residues. Germline CDR1 is LGHNA and CDR2 is YSLEER. With 8 bases removed from V and 6 bases from J, the gap between germline ends came to 10 bases. CDR3 nucleotides: TGCGCCAGCGGGATTAGCGCTGAAGCTTTCTTT. This translates into CASGISAEAFF.

The chain has TRBV25-1 and TRBJ2-1, with a possible D match to TRBD2 (6 bases). From germline, CDR1 is MGHDK and CDR2 SYGVNS. V dropped 2 bases and J dropped 5 bases, with 16 bases sitting between them. The CDR3 consists of 16 residues. CDR3 sequence (DNA): TGTGCCAGCAGTGAAGATGTGACTAGAGGCCACAATGAGCAGTTCTTC. Its translation is CASSEDVTRGHNEQFF.

DNA of the CDR3: TGTGCCAGCAGTGATGGCCGCACAGATACGCAGTATTTT. Encoded protein: CASSDGRTDTQYF. The chain carries TRBV6-1 and TRBJ2-3; no clear D gene. The CDR3 runs to 13 residues. Trimming pared 3 bases from V and 1 base from J, leaving 5 bases between. Germline V lookup: CDR1 MNHNS, CDR2 SASEGT.

The chain links TRBV7-8 to TRBJ2-1; D is unresolved. V was shortened by 2 bases and J by 1 base, with 9 bases between the two germline ends. Germline CDR1 is SGHVS and CDR2 is FQNEAQ. The CDR3 covers 15 residues. This CDR3 is CASSLYDGSYNEQFF. CDR3 sequence (DNA): TGTGCCAGCAGCTTATATGACGGGTCCTACAATGAGCAGTTCTTC.

This chain uses TRBV6-1 with TRBJ2-1, with 13 bases matching TRBD2. The V segment lost 5 bases and the J segment 7 bases; nucleotides outside the gene matches: 5. CDR1 and CDR2 from the germline V gene are MNHNS and SASEGT. The CDR3 spans 15 residues. The CDR3 bases are TGTGCCAGCAGTCCTGGGACTAGCGGGGCTAATGAGCAGTTCTTC. Residues: CASSPGTSGANEQFF.